Listed below are T cell receptor beta chains from one sample, sequenced in a study of T cell repertoires in cytomegalovirus infection. Using its own MiXCR run on the reads, TCRdb lists one record per CDR3 protein. This table holds approximately 73,000 distinct CDR3 sequences, 35% to 45% found once. Their antigen targets remain unknown. Here the sequenced sample was CD8+ T cells from cultured PBMCs, taken from culture after CMV antigen stimulation. Receptors originate from a human donor in good health (CMV status not recorded). Some clones in this sample may be carry-over from other donors' samples. Each CDR3 is given with its conserved first and last residue. D genes are given only for firm matches. Expanded clones are given a class, and other clones once, few, many or no size at all.

d_gene,j_gene,abundance,v_gene,CDR3nt,CDR3aa
-,TRBJ2-5,many,TRBV7-2,TGTGCCAGCAGCTTAGTTTTCGGCGGGGGCCTCCAAGAGACCCAGTACTTC,CASSLVFGGGLQETQYF
-,TRBJ1-2,-,TRBV12-3/TRBV12-4,TGTGCCAGCACCTACGGACATGCCTATGGCTACACCTTC,CASTYGHAYGYTF
TRBD1,TRBJ1-4,once,TRBV27,TGTGCCAGCAGTTTATTCAGGACAGGGGATGAAAAACTGTTTTTT,CASSLFRTGDEKLFF
-,TRBJ1-5,few,TRBV7-8,TGTGCCAGCAGCTTAAATCTGAACCAGCCCCAGCATTTT,CASSLNLNQPQHF
TRBD1,TRBJ2-7,-,TRBV7-9,TGTGCCAGCAGCTACGGGACAGGGCCCTACGAGCAGTACTTC,CASSYGTGPYEQYF
-,TRBJ2-3,few,TRBV7-2,TGTGCCAGCCGGAGCCCATTGGGGCAGTATTTT,CASRSPLGQYF
-,TRBJ2-5,-,TRBV19,TGTGCCAGTAGTAGGCGGAACGGACAAGAGACCCAGTACTTC,CASSRRNGQETQYF
TRBD1,TRBJ2-5,-,TRBV7-6,TGTGCCAGCAGCCACAGGGGCGCAGGAGAGACCCAGTACTTC,CASSHRGAGETQYF
-,TRBJ2-1,-,TRBV25-1,TGTGCCAGCAGTGAATACCCCGCCAGGGTTCGTTCCTACAATGAGCAGTTCTTC,CASSEYPARVRSYNEQFF
-,TRBJ2-5,-,TRBV6-6,TGTGCCAGCAGTTTGCCACCCGGGGAGACCCAGTACTTC,CASSLPPGETQYF
-,TRBJ2-5,many,TRBV7-3,TGTGCCAGCCAGGAGTGGAGAGAGACCCAGTACTTC,CASQEWRETQYF
-,TRBJ1-2,-,TRBV25-1,TGTGCCAGCAGTGAATATTTTACAGGAGGTATCTATGGCTACACCTTC,CASSEYFTGGIYGYTF
-,TRBJ2-3,few,TRBV5-4,TGTGCCAGCAGCTCAAGACAAGGAAGCACAGATACGCAGTATTTT,CASSSRQGSTDTQYF
-,TRBJ2-5,-,TRBV7-9,TGTGCCAGCAGTCGCGAGGAGGTCTGGGGGACCCAGTACTTC,CASSREEVWGTQYF
-,TRBJ2-1,few,TRBV7-6,TGTGTCTGGCGGCGGGGCAATGAGCAGTTCTTC,CVWRRGNEQFF
-,TRBJ1-5,-,TRBV6-1,TGTGCCAGCAGCTCATTAGGGAGTAGCAATCAGCCCCAGCATTTT,CASSSLGSSNQPQHF
TRBD1,TRBJ1-1,-,TRBV20-1,TGCAGTGCTAAGGGCAGGGGGTCCCCTGAAGCTTTCTTT,CSAKGRGSPEAFF
-,TRBJ1-1,few,TRBV6-2/TRBV6-3,TGTGCCAGCGGGTCAGGGTTGAACACTGAAGCTTTCTTT,CASGSGLNTEAFF
-,TRBJ1-1,-,TRBV7-6,TGTGCCAGCAGTTCAGAGGGCACTGAAGCTTTCTTT,CASSSEGTEAFF
-,TRBJ2-7,few,TRBV28,TGTGCCAGCAGTTTTAGGGGGACCCAGTACGAGCAGTACTTC,CASSFRGTQYEQYF
-,TRBJ1-1,-,TRBV4-1,TGCGCCAGCAGCCCCGGGAGGGGGAACACTGAAGCTTTCTTT,CASSPGRGNTEAFF
-,TRBJ2-1,-,TRBV5-4,TGTGCCAGCAGCTTGGCAGGGACACGCGAGCAGTTCTTC,CASSLAGTREQFF
-,TRBJ2-5,-,TRBV27,TGTGCCAGCAGTTCCCTTCACGTCGAGACCCAGTACTTC,CASSSLHVETQYF
TRBD2,TRBJ2-3,few,TRBV12-3/TRBV12-4,TGTGCCAGCAGTCCACGGGGCGGGGGGAGCACAGATACGCAGTATTTT,CASSPRGGGSTDTQYF
-,TRBJ2-7,few,TRBV27,TGTGCCAGCAGTTTAGGTCAATACGACGAGCAGTACTTC,CASSLGQYDEQYF
-,TRBJ2-3,-,TRBV29-1,TGCAGCGTTGATTTCCTTGGAGATACGCAGTATTTT,CSVDFLGDTQYF
-,TRBJ2-1,-,TRBV11-2,TGTGCCAGCAGCTCGACGGACAGCCGGAACATCAATGAGCAGTTCTTC,CASSSTDSRNINEQFF
TRBD2,TRBJ2-1,-,TRBV7-9,TGTGCCAGCAGTCGTCCGGGACTAGCTGTCAATGAGCAGTTCTTC,CASSRPGLAVNEQFF
TRBD2,TRBJ2-1,-,TRBV10-3,TGTGCCATCAGTGGACTAGCTATCAATGAGCAGTTCTTC,CAISGLAINEQFF
TRBD1,TRBJ2-7,-,TRBV12-3/TRBV12-4,TGTGCCAGCAGTTTTTACAGGGGGACCTACGAGCAGTACTTC,CASSFYRGTYEQYF
-,TRBJ2-1,-,TRBV12-3/TRBV12-4,TGTGCCAGCAGTTTAGGGACCGGCCGTGAGCAGTTCTTC,CASSLGTGREQFF
TRBD2,TRBJ2-1,-,TRBV6-4,TGTGCCAGCAGTGACTCGAGCGGGGGGGGATACAATGAGCAGTTCTTC,CASSDSSGGGYNEQFF
-,TRBJ2-7,-,TRBV7-8,TGTGCCAGCAGCCCGGGGACTCCCCGCAACGAGCAGTACTTC,CASSPGTPRNEQYF
-,TRBJ2-1,few,TRBV28,TGTGCCAGCAGTCCCCGGGACACTCTCGGCCCGAATGAGCAGTTCTTC,CASSPRDTLGPNEQFF
TRBD1,TRBJ1-1,few,TRBV7-9,TGTGCCAGCAGCGGGGACAGATCGAACACTGAAGCTTTCTTT,CASSGDRSNTEAFF
TRBD2,TRBJ2-3,-,TRBV27,TGTGCCAGCGGGCTGGGGGGGGGCACAGATACGCAGTATTTT,CASGLGGGTDTQYF
-,TRBJ2-2,many,TRBV4-3,TGCGCCAGCAGCCAAGGGTTTAGGAACACCGGGGAGCTGTTTTTT,CASSQGFRNTGELFF
-,TRBJ2-4,few,TRBV4-1,TGCGCCAGCAGCCAAGTCACAGGTGGAGGCATTCAGTACTTC,CASSQVTGGGIQYF
TRBD2,TRBJ2-7,-,TRBV7-2,TGTGCCAGCAGCCCGATCGAGCGGGGGGTCAGGGAGGAGCAGTACTTC,CASSPIERGVREEQYF
TRBD2,TRBJ2-7,-,TRBV4-1,TGCGCCAGCAGCCAAGTACGGACTAGCGGGGCCCAGTACTTC,CASSQVRTSGAQYF
TRBD1,TRBJ2-7,-,TRBV5-5,TGTGCCAGCACCACGGACAGGGTAAAGGTTCTCGAGCAGTACTTC,CASTTDRVKVLEQYF
-,TRBJ2-3,-,TRBV11-1,TGTGCCAGCAGCTTGGCAGATGAGGATACGCAGTATTTT,CASSLADEDTQYF
-,TRBJ1-2,-,TRBV4-1,TGCGCCAGCAGCCAAGTTGCAGGGGCGGGCTATGGCTACACCTTC,CASSQVAGAGYGYTF
-,TRBJ1-5,few,TRBV5-5,TGTGCCAGCAGCTCCGATGGGTGGCAGCCCCAGCATTTT,CASSSDGWQPQHF
-,TRBJ2-3,-,TRBV11-2,TGTGCCAGCAGCTTAGTGAGGGCCTTCGGACCACCACCCTTCACAGATACGCAGTATTTT,CASSLVRAFGPPPFTDTQYF
TRBD2,TRBJ2-3,few,TRBV27,TGTGCCAGCAGTTGGTCTAGCGGGGGCTTAAATTTT,CASSWSSGGLNF
-,TRBJ2-7,-,TRBV12-3/TRBV12-4,TGTGCCAACAGTTATGACCTCTCCTACGAGCAGTACTTC,CANSYDLSYEQYF
-,TRBJ2-7,few,TRBV7-9,TGTGCCAGCAGCTCAAATTACAGGGCGGACGAGCAGTACTTC,CASSSNYRADEQYF
TRBD1,TRBJ1-5,-,TRBV7-6,TGTGCCAGCAGCCCGGGGACAGGGTGGAACAATCAGCCCCAGCATTTT,CASSPGTGWNNQPQHF
TRBD2,TRBJ2-1,few,TRBV6-2/TRBV6-3,TGTGCCAGCAGTTACCGAAACACCGGGACTAGCGGGGGCCTCCCCAAGTACAATGAGCAGTTCTTC,CASSYRNTGTSGGLPKYNEQFF
-,TRBJ1-2,-,TRBV19,TGTGCCAGTAGTGACCACAGTGATGGCTACACCTTC,CASSDHSDGYTF
TRBD1,TRBJ1-5,once,TRBV28,TGTGCCAGCAGTTACGGACAGGGGTTTCGACAGCCCCAGCATTTT,CASSYGQGFRQPQHF
TRBD2,TRBJ2-7,-,TRBV7-2,TGTGCCAGCGGTAGCGGGGGCTACGAGCAGTACTTC,CASGSGGYEQYF
TRBD1,TRBJ2-7,few,TRBV7-2,TGTGCCAGCAGCTTTAGAGACGATCCGGGACAGGGTGCCTACGAGCAGTACTTC,CASSFRDDPGQGAYEQYF
-,TRBJ1-1,-,TRBV2,TGTGCCAGCTTAGATCCGGGGACTGAAGCTTTCTTT,CASLDPGTEAFF
-,TRBJ1-1,-,TRBV28,TGTGCCAGCAGTTTGTCCCGCGCAGGTGAAGCTTTCTTT,CASSLSRAGEAFF
-,TRBJ1-1,-,TRBV2,TGTGCCAGTCCGGGGAGGAACACTGAAGCTTTCTTT,CASPGRNTEAFF
-,TRBJ1-5,many,TRBV7-9,TGTGCCAGCAGCTTAGACGGACAGCCCCAGCATTTT,CASSLDGQPQHF
-,TRBJ1-5,-,TRBV7-3,TGTGCCAGCAGCTTAGACAGCAACAATCAGCCCCAGCATTTT,CASSLDSNNQPQHF
-,TRBJ1-2,few,TRBV4-1,TGCGCCAGCAGCCAAGATCTGGGGGGCTACACCTTC,CASSQDLGGYTF